These 6 T cell receptor beta chains came from one sample sequenced in a study of read filtering for tumor transcriptome and immune sequencing. The library was built from around 0.4 ug RNA with molecular barcoded adaptors for alpha/delta and beta/gamma chains. TCRdb re-derived calls from the reads in MiXCR, one entry per CDR3 protein. Of some 41,000 distinct CDR3 sequences detected, roughly 10% appear once; the ten largest clones hold about 35%. Source material: a population of CD138-negative cells sorted from bone marrow. All receptors derive from a donor older than 35 with multiple myeloma.

This clonotype has a count of ten or more. The CDR3, as DNA: TGTGCCAGTGGGACAGCGGGGGTCAGGGATGAGCAGTTCTTC. This gives the protein CASGTAGVRDEQFF. V gene TRBV19 combines with J gene TRBJ2-1; D possibly corresponds to TRBD2 (8 bases). Germline V gene lookup returns CDR1 LNHDA and CDR2 SQIVND (reference sequence). The CDR3 totals 14 residues. Trimming shortened V by 8 bases and J by 8 bases, and 19 bases separated the two germline ends.

The table lists this clonotype with many counts. The gene calls are TRBV20-1 and TRBJ1-6, with no clear D. The V end lost 0 bases, the J end lost 0 bases, and 12 bases lay between the germline ends. Germline loops: CDR1 DFQATT, CDR2 SNEGSKA (reference sequence). The CDR3 length is 17 residues. The CDR3 region is CSARDLAVSSYNSPLHF. For the CDR3, the DNA is TGCAGTGCTAGAGATCTCGCCGTCAGCTCCTATAATTCACCCCTCCACTTT.

This clonotype was recorded only once. A read error is the likely source, as a far larger clone sits one nucleotide away. The J gene is TRBJ1-5, the V gene TRBV6-5; weak D call: TRBD1 (5 bases). This CDR3 has 15 amino acids. The germline gives CDR1 MNHEY, CDR2 SVGAGI. The CDR3 region has the DNA TGTGCCAGCAGTTGGGGCAGCGTTAGCAATCAGTCCCAGCATTTT. Its translation: CASSWGSVSNQSQHF.

The J gene is TRBJ1-3, the V gene TRBV18; D gene ambiguous. V lost 6 bases to trimming and J lost 2 bases, with 17 bases between them. Germline CDR1 reads KGHSH; CDR2 reads LQKENI. This CDR3 comprises 16 residues. The DNA of the CDR3 is TGTGCCAGCTCCCGAGGACGAGGTCGTACTGGAAACACCATATATTTT. This translates into CASSRGRGRTGNTIYF.

This clonotype was observed many times. V gene TRBV18 combines with J gene TRBJ2-7; D tentatively fits TRBD1 or TRBD2 (5 bases each). Trimming stripped 3 bases from V and 6 bases from J, with 12 bases between. CDR3 size: 13 residues. The germline V gene encodes CDR1 KGHSH and CDR2 LQKENI. The CDR3 nucleotides read TGTGCCAGCTCACCCGGACGAGGGGCCGAGCAGTACTTC. This sequence encodes CASSPGRGAEQYF.

This clonotype was seen at least ten times. The chain couples TRBV2 to TRBJ2-7; no definite D call. This CDR3 spans 11 amino acids. The V and J ends lost 8 bases and 4 bases respectively, with 9 bases between them. Per the germline V gene, CDR1 is SNHLY and CDR2 is FYNNEI. The CDR3 coding sequence is TGTGCCAGCCTCAACGGATACGAGCAGTACTTC. This sequence encodes CASLNGYEQYF.